Each of the 21 T cell receptor beta chains below was sequenced from the same sample in a study of T cell responses to AZD1222 COVID-19 vaccine. Profiled with immunoSEQ multiplex PCR; TCRdb holds only in-frame clones, not every one. The repertoire consists of 50,000 to 60,000 clones, with 75% to 90% occurring once and the leading ten covering roughly 14%. The material sequenced was peripheral blood, taken on day 0 of AZD1222 vaccination. Receptors were obtained from an adult in good health.

This clone has a handful of counts. The chain employs TRBV11-3 and TRBJ2-7; TRBD1 might be the D (5 bases). The CDR3 sequence is 13 residues long. Trimming stripped 2 bases from V and 7 bases from J, with 12 bases between. The germline gives CDR1 SGHNT, CDR2 YENEEA. The CDR3 bases are TGTGCCAGCAGCTTATCCAGGGTGCGAGAGCAGTACTTC. The encoded protein is CASSLSRVREQYF.

The genes are TRBV18 and TRBJ1-6; perhaps TRBD1 as D (5 bases). CDR1 is KGHSH and CDR2 is LQKENI in the germline V gene. The germline V and J ends were trimmed by 1 base and 6 bases, with 13 bases remaining between them. This CDR3 contains 16 residues. CDR3: CASSPRGESSNSPLHF. The CDR3 DNA reads as TGTGCCAGCTCACCACGGGGGGAGTCTTCTAATTCACCCCTCCACTTT.

The chain employs TRBV7-2 and TRBJ1-3; possible D gene TRBD1, 5 bases. Trimming took off 4 bases at V and 4 bases at J, with 17 bases between the two ends. The CDR3 has 16 amino acids. CDR1 SGHTA and CDR2 FQGNSA come from the germline V gene. DNA for the CDR3: TGTGCCAGCAGCTCTCTGGGGCCGAGTTCGGGAAACACCATATATTTT. It yields the protein CASSSLGPSSGNTIYF.

The chain couples TRBV6-1 to TRBJ2-1; 8 bases map to TRBD2. Germline V gene sequence: CDR1 MNHNS, CDR2 SASEGT. J was trimmed by 3 bases and V by 2 bases; bases with no gene match: 6. CDR3 size: 16 residues. The chain's CDR3 is CASSEYGTSGYNEQFF. DNA for the CDR3: TGTGCCAGCAGTGAATATGGGACTAGTGGCTACAATGAGCAGTTCTTC.

The chain has TRBV5-6 and TRBJ2-1, with 9 positions matching TRBD2. The trim removed 0 bases at V and 9 bases at J, leaving 13 bases unmatched. CDR1 is SGHDT and CDR2 is YYEEEE in the germline V gene. This CDR3 has 17 amino acids. CDR3 residues: CASSLVVVAGASGEQFF. The CDR3 nucleotides are TGTGCCAGCAGCTTGGTCGTAGTAGCGGGAGCGTCCGGTGAGCAGTTCTTC.

CDR3 in amino acids: CASSSSQGFGELFF. In DNA, the CDR3 is TGTGCCAGCAGCTCCTCCCAGGGGTTCGGGGAGCTGTTTTTT. This sequence joins TRBV7-2 and TRBJ2-2; tentative D call: TRBD1 (6 bases). This CDR3 comprises 14 residues. CDR1 is SGHTA, CDR2 FQGNSA, per germline. The ends were cut back, 4 bases at V and 7 bases at J, with 13 bases in the middle.

V and J are TRBV14 and TRBJ2-1, with 8 bases that match TRBD2. The CDR3 spans 16 residues. V shed 4 bases, J shed 9 bases, and the junction held 14 bases outside the gene matches. Germline CDR1 is SGHDN and CDR2 is FVKESK. The DNA for the CDR3 is TGTGCCAGCAGCCCCGAATTCCTAGCGGGTCCCGGTGAGCAGTTCTTC. It encodes CASSPEFLAGPGEQFF. The full variable domain, completed using reference TRBV14 and TRBJ2-1, is EAGVTQFPSHSVIEKGQTVTLRCDPISGHDNLYWYRRVMGKEIKFLLHFVKESKQDESGMPNNRFLAERTGGTYSTLKVQPAELEDSGVYFCASSPEFLAGPGEQFFGPGTRLTVL.

The chain employs TRBV5-1 and TRBJ2-1; 9 positions match TRBD2. Germline V gives CDR1 SGHRS, CDR2 YFSETQ. Trimming at V came to 3 bases and at J to 9 bases, leaving 7 bases not matched to a gene. The CDR3 runs to 14 residues. The CDR3 reads CASSSTSGPGEQFF. The CDR3 DNA reads as TGCGCCAGCAGCTCGACTAGCGGTCCAGGTGAGCAGTTCTTC.

The chain's CDR3 is CASSRDYGYTF. The CDR3 DNA reads TGTGCCAGTAGTCGGGACTATGGCTACACCTTC. The chain carries TRBV19 and TRBJ1-2; D ambiguous. Trimming took 5 bases from V and 3 from J, leaving 4 bases between them. Germline CDR1 reads LNHDA; CDR2 reads SQIVND (reference sequence). The CDR3 has 11 amino acids.

The genes are TRBV2 and TRBJ2-5, with a weak D call TRBD1 (6 bases). The CDR3 loop spans 15 amino acids. Germline lookup yields CDR1 SNHLY and CDR2 FYNNEI. Trimming removed 6 bases at V and 0 bases at J, with 14 bases between. The CDR3 loop is CASRQERGNQETQYF. The CDR3, as DNA: TGTGCCAGCAGGCAGGAAAGGGGGAACCAAGAGACCCAGTACTTC.

The V and J genes are TRBV7-2 and TRBJ2-1, with D perhaps matching TRBD2 (6 bases). V dropped 5 bases and J dropped 7 bases, with 18 bases sitting between them. Germline CDR1 and CDR2: SGHTA and FQGNSA. The CDR3 extends over 15 amino acids. Written as DNA, the CDR3 is TGTGCCAGCAGCCTTAGCGAGACACGGGGGAATGAGCAGTTCTTC. Translating gives CASSLSETRGNEQFF.

The chain carries TRBV19 and TRBJ2-1, with 7 bases that match TRBD2. The CDR3 has 14 residues. Germline CDR1 is LNHDA and CDR2 is SQIVND (reference sequence). J was trimmed by 3 bases and V by 4 bases; bases with no gene match: 3. The CDR3 here is CASSNGDYYNEQFF. The CDR3 DNA reads as TGTGCCAGTAGTAATGGGGACTACTACAATGAGCAGTTCTTC.

This clone was detected a few times. This rearrangement joins TRBV5-1 to TRBJ1-1, with D possibly being TRBD1 (6 bases). The germline gives CDR1 SGHRS, CDR2 YFSETQ. CDR3 length equals 13 residues. V lost 0 bases and J 6 bases, leaving 9 bases between the germline ends. As DNA, the CDR3 is TGCGCCAGCAGCTTGGATGGACAGTCTGAAGCTTTCTTT. It is translated as CASSLDGQSEAFF.

This chain connects TRBV12-2 to TRBJ2-3. TRBV12-2 is listed as a pseudogene. The CDR3 spans 14 residues. The CDR3, as DNA: TGTGCAAGTCGCCGCCGTGGGAACACAGATACGCAGTATTTT. As protein: CASRRRGNTDTQYF.

The chain employs TRBV5-1 and TRBJ2-1, with a possible D match to TRBD1 (9 bases). The CDR3 is 18 residues long. Germline V gene sequence: CDR1 SGHRS, CDR2 YFSETQ. Trimming took off 6 bases at V and 8 bases at J, with 30 bases between the two ends. The DNA of the CDR3 is TGCGCCAGCACCCTTGGGACAGGGATTAGCGGGGTATTCGATGAGCAGTTCTTC. Translation gives CASTLGTGISGVFDEQFF.

The chain uses TRBV25-1 and TRBJ1-5, with D perhaps matching TRBD1 (6 bases). Between the trimmed V and J ends, which lost 5 bases and 6 bases, there was a span of 14 bases. CDR3 size: 14 residues. The germline gives CDR1 MGHDK, CDR2 SYGVNS. CDR3 sequence reads: CASSLAGASQPQHF. CDR3 nucleotide sequence: TGTGCCAGCAGTCTGGCGGGGGCAAGTCAGCCCCAGCATTTT.

CDR3 in DNA: TGTGCCAGCAGCTTAGGTCCGGAAGCGCCCCAGCATTTT. Translating gives CASSLGPEAPQHF. The chain employs TRBV11-2 and TRBJ1-5; no clear D. Germline-derived CDR1 and CDR2 are SGHAT and FQNNGV. The length of the CDR3 is 13 residues. V was clipped by 1 base and J by 9 bases, with 10 bases between them.

The V call is TRBV2, the J call TRBJ2-7, with D possibly being TRBD2 (7 bases). Between the trimmed V and J ends, which lost 9 bases and 4 bases, there was a span of 13 bases. The CDR3 is made up of 12 amino acids. Germline V gene sequence: CDR1 SNHLY, CDR2 FYNNEI. The CDR3 region is CASRGTIYEQYF. The DNA for the CDR3 is TGTGCCAGTAGGGGGACTATTTACGAGCAGTACTTC.

V usage is TRBV30 and J usage is TRBJ2-3; weak D call: TRBD2 (5 bases). The V end was cut by 1 base, the J end by 0 bases, with 8 bases between. This CDR3 has 14 amino acids. Germline CDR1 reads GTSNPN; CDR2 reads SVGIG (reference sequence). CDR3 amino acids: CAWSASSSTDTQYF. CDR3 DNA: TGTGCCTGGAGTGCTAGCAGTAGCACAGATACGCAGTATTTT.

J is TRBJ2-2 and V is TRBV19; the D gene is possibly TRBD2 (6 bases). Germline CDR1 and CDR2: LNHDA and SQIVND (reference sequence). There are 16 residues in the CDR3. The V gene lost 8 bases and the J gene lost 4 bases, with 20 bases spanning the gap. CDR3 sequence: CASRTSGGSSTGELFF. Written as DNA, the CDR3 is TGTGCCAGTCGTACCTCTGGGGGGTCGAGCACCGGGGAGCTGTTTTTT.

The chain links TRBV4-2 to TRBJ2-1; D is perhaps TRBD2 (6 bases). This CDR3 comprises 14 residues. V was cut by 0 bases and J by 8 bases, with 11 bases left in between. Germline values: CDR1 LGHNA, CDR2 YNFKEQ. The CDR3 DNA is TGTGCCAGCAGCCAAGAACGAGGAGGGTATGAGCAGTTCTTC. Protein sequence: CASSQERGGYEQFF.